This T cell receptor beta chain was identified in a study of type 1 regulatory T cells (TCRdb year 2021). Notes on the research overall: An in vitro protocol by which a Tr1-enriched, alloantigen-specific CD4 T cell product named T-allo10 was generated was characterized in the study. T-allo10 was being tested clinically in patients with hematological malignancies who were undergoing allogeneic hematopoietic stem cell transplantation.

On this clonotype: What antigen it recognizes has not been identified. Base qualities were left out, and no much larger clone turns up one base away.

These reads were obtained on an Illumina MiSeq. Through fastp at Q25 and MiXCR, TCRdb rebuilt clones from the public reads, retaining in-frame beta chains. Here each entry gathers all rows of one CDR3 protein and keeps the most common genes and DNA. This sample is represented by around 88,000 distinct CDR3 sequences; 31% of them were singletons. The top ten hold 2% to 2.5% of the sample. The CDR3, from cysteine to phenylalanine, totals 17 residues. CDR3 DNA is the only sequence kept; it has 51 bases, read in frame from the first base. V lost 0 bases and J lost 3 bases, and the count of bases not matched to a germline gene is 6. CDR1 and CDR2 (SGDLS, YYNGEE) derive from the germline V gene.

The sequenced sample consisted of CD4+ T cells, either the whole sample or a sorted fraction (not recorded which). This sequence was found in a human donor in good health. The sequence links TRBV9 to TRBJ2-3; the junction holds 11 bases that match TRBD2. The DNA reads TGTGCCAGCAGCGTAGCCCAAACTAGCGGGAGTACAGATACGCAGTATTTT. Its translation reads: CASSVAQTSGSTDTQYF. Extended through the reference TRBV9 and TRBJ2-3 proteins, this CDR3 yields the full variable domain: DSGVTQTPKHLITATGQRVTLRCSPRSGDLSVYWYQQSLDQGLQFLIQYYNGEERAKGNILERFSAQQFPDLHSELNLSSLELGDSALYFCASSVAQTSGSTDTQYFGPGTRLTVL.